Listed here are 7 T cell receptor beta chains from one sample, sequenced in a study of regulatory T cells in long-lasting Graves disease. With iRepertoire HTBI primers and Arm-PCR of CDR3 regions, TCR beta libraries were built. From the multiplex PCR reads, TCRdb called clonotypes with MiXCR, one entry per CDR3 protein. The sample contains a few hundred thousand distinct CDR3 sequences, around 15% of which appear only once. Sample time point: newly diagnosed GD, antithyroid drugs for less than 3 months. The TCR library was made from RNA that had been extracted from PBMCs in TRIzol. These data were likewise used in another study, on T cells in Graves' hyperthyroidism and ophthalmopathy.

The sample here was peripheral blood mononuclear cells (PBMCs), taken at new diagnosis, from a patient treated with antithyroid drugs. These receptors were taken from a woman aged 18-30 years with Graves disease.

This clonotype was recorded many times. The germline gene is not matched at one end of the junction; a read error may be the cause. The chain combines TRBV5-1 with TRBJ2-1; 9 positions match TRBD2. This CDR3 region has 16 residues. Germline V gives CDR1 SGHRS, CDR2 YFSETQ. CDR3 amino acids: CASSRVSAGGPNEQFF. For the CDR3, the DNA is TGTGCCAGCAGCAGGGTTTCGGCGGGAGGGCCAAATGAGCAGTTCTTC.

The chain has TRBV3-1 and TRBJ2-5, with D unclear. Germline V gives CDR1 LGHDT, CDR2 YNNKEL (reference sequence). Deletions cut 6 bases from V and 2 bases from J, with 10 bases between. The CDR3 is 13 amino acids. This CDR3 is CASSGHQQETQYF. Here the CDR3 DNA reads TGTGCCAGCAGTGGCCACCAACAAGAGACCCAGTACTTC.

The chain recombines TRBV9 with TRBJ2-3; weak D call: TRBD1 (5 bases). Trimming cost V 0 bases and J 0 bases, with 8 bases left between them. Germline CDR1 reads SGDLS; CDR2 reads YYNGEE. The CDR3 is made up of 15 amino acids. The CDR3 DNA reads as TGTGCCAGCAGCGTAGCAGGGCGGAGCACAGATACGCAGTATTTT. This translates into CASSVAGRSTDTQYF.

There are a few counts of this clonotype. The chain uses TRBV20-1 and TRBJ1-1; the D is unclear. Trimming stripped 2 bases from V and 0 bases from J, with 22 bases between. Germline values: CDR1 DFQATT, CDR2 SNEGSKA (reference sequence). The CDR3 extends over 18 amino acids. The DNA of the CDR3 is TGCAGTGCTAGATCCGGGTTCGGCGCACCCTCCATGAACACTGAAGCTTTCTTT. This encodes CSARSGFGAPSMNTEAFF.

This clonotype was detected many times. CDR3 sequence (DNA): TGTGCCAGCAGCTTGGAGGGCGGGGTAGGCTACACCTTC. It translates to CASSLEGGVGYTF. The chain links TRBV5-6 to TRBJ1-2; the D is unclear. Germline lookup yields CDR1 SGHDT and CDR2 YYEEEE. Trimming shortened V by 0 bases and J by 8 bases, and 11 bases separated the two germline ends. The CDR3 contains 13 residues.

This clonotype occurred many times. V is TRBV5-1 and J is TRBJ2-1, with D tentatively TRBD2 (6 bases). V lost 1 base and J lost 0, with 20 bases in between. The CDR3 contains 19 residues. Germline CDR1 and CDR2: SGHRS and YFSETQ. As DNA, the CDR3 is TGCGCCAGCAGCTTGCTCGGGAGTTACCGGGCCAGCTCCTACAATGAGCAGTTCTTC. The encoded protein is CASSLLGSYRASSYNEQFF.

This clonotype showed up many times. The genes are TRBV3-1 and TRBJ1-3; D unresolved. The CDR3 runs to 13 residues. CDR1 and CDR2 from the germline V gene are LGHDT and YNNKEL (reference sequence). V was pared by 6 bases and J by 3 bases, with 9 bases between. CDR3 residues: CASSRANGNTIYF. Written as DNA, the CDR3 is TGTGCCAGCAGTAGGGCAAATGGAAACACCATATATTTT. Drawing the rest from reference TRBV3-1 and TRBJ1-3, the complete variable domain is DTAVSQTPKYLVTQMGNDKSIKCEQNLGHDTMYWYKQDSKKFLKIMFSYNNKELIINETVPNRFSPKSPDKAHLNLHINSLELGDSAVYFCASSRANGNTIYFGEGSWLTVV.